The subject of this entry is one T cell receptor gamma chain. What it binds is not known. This specimen includes other DNA sequences encoding the same CDR3. This entry belongs to a study of Vδ1+ human thymocytes. The CDR3 is 13 amino acids. CDR1 is EGSNGY and CDR2 is YDSYNSKV in the germline V gene. J lost 6 bases, V lost 0 bases, and 5 bases had no gene match. After alphabeta T cell depletion, CD3+ Vdelta1+ Vdelta2- thymocytes were sorted. Notes on the study in general: In the thymus, TRG and TRD repertoires looked highly polyclonal with Gaussian CDR3 lengths.

Sequences come from RNA converted to cDNA by reverse transcription. CDR3 amplicons came from multiplex PCR with pooled V-gene forward and constant-region reverse primers. TCRdb processed the multiplex PCR reads again with the CATT caller. The data hold 20,000 to 25,000 gamma-chain clones, with 12% to 15% observed a single time. The rearrangement uses TRGV2 and TRGJ1 or TRGJ2. The clonotype comes from a child younger than two who had congenital heart surgery. Sequencing input: Vdelta1+ gamma-delta thymocytes from the thymus. Subset given: FACS-sorted CD3+ TCRalphabeta- TCRVdelta1+ TCRVdelta2- thymocytes. CDR3 residues: CATWDGPSYKKLF. The CDR3 bases are TGTGCCACCTGGGACGGGCCCAGTTATAAGAAACTCTTT.